The present T cell receptor beta chain was sequenced within a study of human T cells and chemical hapten exposure. The CDR3 has 17 amino acids. Time point in this sample: pre-sensitization, week 0. The treatment is: therapeutic diphenylcyclopropenone sensitization with weekly scalp DPC. The study enrolled 18 to 70-year-old alopecia patients suitable for DPC. Each CDR3 protein is one row after TCRdb ran MiXCR on the RACE reads. The table lists tens of thousands of distinct CDR3 sequences, approximately 15% of them singletons, with about 4.9% in the top ten. Whole-study findings and limits: The number of TCRs above 1 in 1000 frequency did not change after DPC sensitization.

Concerning this clonotype itself: The antigen remains unidentified.

The sequence was collected from a woman in her forties or fifties with alopecia areata. Some clones in this sample may be carry-over from other donors' samples. The sequencing used whole blood, collected in connection with sensitization to the hapten diphenylcyclopropenone (DPC). The chain combines TRBV21-1 with TRBJ2-6; the table gives TRBD1 as D, unverified against the DNA. TRBV21-1 is marked as a pseudogene. The CDR3 coding sequence is TGTGCCAGCAGCCTAAAGGACAGGTGCTCTGGGGCCAACGTCCTGACTTTC. It encodes CASSLKDRCSGANVLTF.